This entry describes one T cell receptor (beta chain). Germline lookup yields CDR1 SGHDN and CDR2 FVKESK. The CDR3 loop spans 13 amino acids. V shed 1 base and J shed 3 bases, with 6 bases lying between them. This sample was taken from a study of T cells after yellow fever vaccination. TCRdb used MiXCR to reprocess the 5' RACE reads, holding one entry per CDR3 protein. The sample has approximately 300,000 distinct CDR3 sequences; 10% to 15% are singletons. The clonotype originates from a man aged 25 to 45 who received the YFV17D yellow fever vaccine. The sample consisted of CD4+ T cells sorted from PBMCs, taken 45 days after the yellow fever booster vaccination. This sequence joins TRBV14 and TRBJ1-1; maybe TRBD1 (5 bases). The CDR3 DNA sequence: TGTGCCAGCAGCCAAGCAGGGTACACTGAAGCTTTCTTT. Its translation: CASSQAGYTEAFF.